This is a list of T cell receptor beta chains from one sample in a study of EBV T-cell therapy then PD-1 blockade in nasopharyngeal carcinoma. Generated by immunoSEQ multiplex PCR, the TCRdb table keeps only in-frame clones and is missing some. The data contain about 20,000 clones, 84% of them singletons. The antigens these receptors bind are not known. The sequenced sample was CD8+ T cells from blood, obtained between days 25 and 35 from a patient whose treatment included autologous EBV-specific T cells and nivolumab. These receptors all come from a man aged 40-55 years with nasopharyngeal carcinoma. CDR3s leave out the opening cysteine and the closing phenylalanine or tryptophan. D genes are given only for firm matches.

CDR3aa: ASSYLAGQGNTIY
j_gene: TRBJ1-3
d_gene: .
len: 13
v_gene: TRBV6-5

CDR3aa: ASSGVAGVNEQF
j_gene: TRBJ2-1
d_gene: TRBD2
len: 12
v_gene: TRBV9

CDR3aa: ASSHGAGRPEAF
j_gene: TRBJ1-1
d_gene: .
len: 12
v_gene: TRBV4-1

CDR3aa: ASSQEPGSYNSPLH
j_gene: TRBJ1-6
d_gene: .
len: 14
v_gene: TRBV4-1

CDR3aa: ASSELRGRHYEQY
j_gene: TRBJ2-7
d_gene: .
len: 13
v_gene: TRBV6-1

CDR3aa: ASSQPGTPITDYGYT
j_gene: TRBJ1-2
d_gene: .
len: 15
v_gene: TRBV7-9

CDR3aa: ASSGTGTRAPFYEQY
j_gene: TRBJ2-7
d_gene: .
len: 15
v_gene: TRBV7-2

CDR3aa: ASSLIGTSGGVSSYNEQF
j_gene: TRBJ2-1
d_gene: TRBD2
len: 18
v_gene: TRBV14

CDR3aa: ASSPGTGYNEQF
j_gene: TRBJ2-1
d_gene: .
len: 12
v_gene: TRBV4-3

CDR3aa: ASSQGGVYREATGELF
j_gene: TRBJ2-2
d_gene: .
len: 16
v_gene: TRBV4-1

CDR3aa: ASRDNQGARFEKLF
j_gene: TRBJ1-4
d_gene: TRBD1
len: 14
v_gene: TRBV19

CDR3aa: ASSLRGEGSGNTIY
j_gene: TRBJ1-3
d_gene: .
len: 14
v_gene: TRBV4-3

CDR3aa: ASSLLVGSYEQY
j_gene: TRBJ2-7
d_gene: .
len: 12
v_gene: TRBV28

CDR3aa: ASRGGQNTEAF
j_gene: TRBJ1-1
d_gene: .
len: 11
v_gene: TRBV6-5

CDR3aa: ATSTGSTLNEKLF
j_gene: TRBJ1-4
d_gene: .
len: 13
v_gene: TRBV15

CDR3aa: ATSRVVNAADTQY
j_gene: TRBJ2-3
d_gene: .
len: 13
v_gene: TRBV15

CDR3aa: ASSLRDISYEQY
j_gene: TRBJ2-7
d_gene: .
len: 12
v_gene: TRBV11-3

CDR3aa: AWSPGQGASTDTQY
j_gene: TRBJ2-3
d_gene: TRBD1
len: 14
v_gene: TRBV30

CDR3aa: ASSPLRYNEQF
j_gene: TRBJ2-1
d_gene: .
len: 11
v_gene: TRBV18

CDR3aa: ATSDLTTDYGYT
j_gene: TRBJ1-2
d_gene: .
len: 12
v_gene: TRBV24-1

CDR3aa: ATSRDRGGGQPQH
j_gene: TRBJ1-5
d_gene: TRBD1
len: 13
v_gene: TRBV15

CDR3aa: AISASGGVTDTQY
j_gene: TRBJ2-3
d_gene: TRBD2
len: 13
v_gene: TRBV10-3

CDR3aa: ASSADGLTATGELF
j_gene: TRBJ2-2
d_gene: .
len: 14
v_gene: TRBV4-3

CDR3aa: ASSFLHPGTGETQY
j_gene: TRBJ2-5
d_gene: TRBD1
len: 14
v_gene: TRBV7-8

CDR3aa: ATSRGRGTNYGYT
j_gene: TRBJ1-2
d_gene: TRBD1
len: 13
v_gene: TRBV15

CDR3aa: ASSFRALATSGANVLT
j_gene: TRBJ2-6
d_gene: .
len: 16
v_gene: TRBV7-2

CDR3aa: AIGAAGSTDTQY
j_gene: TRBJ2-3
d_gene: TRBD2
len: 12
v_gene: TRBV10-3

CDR3aa: ASSPPGQFYNEQF
j_gene: TRBJ2-1
d_gene: TRBD1
len: 13
v_gene: TRBV2

CDR3aa: ASSLGDSGYGYT
j_gene: TRBJ1-2
d_gene: .
len: 12
v_gene: TRBV5-4

CDR3aa: ASSQVGDRGSTDTQY
j_gene: TRBJ2-3
d_gene: TRBD1
len: 15
v_gene: TRBV3-1/TRBV3-2

CDR3aa: ASNDLTYEQY
j_gene: TRBJ2-7
d_gene: .
len: 10
v_gene: TRBV6-5

CDR3aa: SASHGRGPYNEQF
j_gene: TRBJ2-1
d_gene: .
len: 13
v_gene: TRBV20-1

CDR3aa: ASSQDLKETAPMNTEAF
j_gene: TRBJ1-1
d_gene: .
len: 17
v_gene: TRBV3-1/TRBV3-2

CDR3aa: AWSGQGLIYGYT
j_gene: TRBJ1-2
d_gene: TRBD1
len: 12
v_gene: TRBV30

CDR3aa: ASSLGTGGTQY
j_gene: TRBJ2-3
d_gene: .
len: 11
v_gene: TRBV13

CDR3aa: ASSLSGRNEQF
j_gene: TRBJ2-1
d_gene: .
len: 11
v_gene: TRBV27

CDR3aa: ASSIRFFLGREAGYT
j_gene: TRBJ1-2
d_gene: .
len: 15
v_gene: TRBV19

CDR3aa: ASSDRPNEKLF
j_gene: TRBJ1-4
d_gene: .
len: 11
v_gene: TRBV6-4

CDR3aa: ASSLQVSGNTIY
j_gene: TRBJ1-3
d_gene: .
len: 12
v_gene: TRBV28

CDR3aa: ASSQGRGPGQPQH
j_gene: TRBJ1-5
d_gene: TRBD1
len: 13
v_gene: TRBV4-3

CDR3aa: ASSLTGKNYGYT
j_gene: TRBJ1-2
d_gene: TRBD1
len: 12
v_gene: TRBV27

CDR3aa: ASSPGVYGAEAF
j_gene: TRBJ1-1
d_gene: .
len: 12
v_gene: TRBV6-5